This T cell receptor (beta chain) was documented in a study of blood T cell repertoires in COVID-19. On the study more broadly: Samples of COVID-19 (acute and convalescent) were obtained from the United States, Italy and Spain. T cells, B-cell-depleted T cells, or PBMCs provided the cDNA or gDNA that served as material.

The CDR3 has 15 amino acids. V lost 5 bases and J 0 bases, leaving 14 bases between the germline ends. Germline CDR1 is SEHNR and CDR2 is FQNEAQ (reference sequence). Per the original methods: Estimation of nucleated cell counts relied on the amplification of reference gene primers. Produced via immunoSEQ multiplex PCR; TCRdb's table is partial and in-frame only. The D gene and trimming were derived from the DNA, and the V and J assignments and clone size from that table. In the table there are some 49,000 clones, over 85% of which are singletons. The receptor comes from a man aged 65 to 85 with active COVID-19. This chain connects TRBV7-9 to TRBJ2-7; D is perhaps TRBD1 (5 bases). The sequenced sample consisted of peripheral blood. The chain's CDR3 is CASSASRDSSYEQYF. CDR3 DNA: TGTGCCAGCAGCGCCTCCAGGGATAGCTCCTACGAGCAGTACTTC. Based on the CDR3 plus reference TRBV7-9 and TRBJ2-7, the full variable domain is DTGVSQNPRHKITKRGQNVTFRCDPISEHNRLYWYRQTLGQGPEFLTYFQNEAQLEKSRLLSDRFSAERPKGSFSTLEIQRTEQGDSAMYLCASSASRDSSYEQYFGPGTRLTVT.